The rows below give T cell receptor beta chains drawn from one sample of a study of beta chain features in type 1 diabetes. Sequenced by immunoSEQ multiplex PCR; TCRdb stores in-frame clones only, minus some. Of more than 150,000 clones in the sample, over 8.5% are singletons; the top ten hold about 2.1%. The sequencing input was central memory CD4+ T cells from blood. Receptors originate from a young man in good health. The CDR3 runs from the conserved cysteine through the conserved F or W. The D gene is left open where the match is weak. Clone size is stated in some rows and not others, as once, few, many or a class when expanded.

CDR3aa: CASSVGGGSQYGYTF; CDR3nt: TGTGCCAGCAGCGTAGGAGGGGGGTCCCAATATGGCTACACCTTC; abundance: -; d_gene: -; v_gene: TRBV9; j_gene: TRBJ1-2
CDR3aa: CASSHPRDRAYNEQFF; CDR3nt: TGCGCCAGCAGCCACCCCCGGGACAGAGCCTACAATGAGCAGTTCTTC; abundance: few; d_gene: TRBD1; v_gene: TRBV4-3; j_gene: TRBJ2-1
CDR3aa: CASSVANGPQHF; CDR3nt: TGTGCCAGCAGCGTAGCAAATGGGCCCCAGCATTTT; abundance: -; d_gene: -; v_gene: TRBV9; j_gene: TRBJ1-5
CDR3aa: CASSVTSTHNEQFF; CDR3nt: TGTGCCAGCAGCGTAACGAGCACCCACAATGAGCAGTTCTTC; abundance: -; d_gene: -; v_gene: TRBV9; j_gene: TRBJ2-1
CDR3aa: CAGSSSGGSGNTIYF; CDR3nt: TGTGCCGGATCCTCCTCGGGGGGATCTGGAAACACCATATATTTT; abundance: -; d_gene: -; v_gene: TRBV7-2; j_gene: TRBJ1-3
CDR3aa: CASSPPSGRADIQYF; CDR3nt: TGTGCCAGCAGCCCCCCTAGCGGGAGGGCGGACATTCAGTACTTC; abundance: few; d_gene: TRBD2; v_gene: TRBV9; j_gene: TRBJ2-4
CDR3aa: CASSNGVRDEQYF; CDR3nt: TGTGCCAGCTCCAACGGGGTTAGGGACGAGCAGTACTTC; abundance: -; d_gene: -; v_gene: TRBV5-4; j_gene: TRBJ2-7
CDR3aa: CASSLRERAYEQYF; CDR3nt: TGTGCCAGCAGCTTGAGGGAAAGAGCCTACGAGCAGTACTTC; abundance: -; d_gene: -; v_gene: TRBV7-9; j_gene: TRBJ2-7
CDR3aa: CASSISGGAFADTQYF; CDR3nt: TGCGCCAGCAGCATAAGCGGGGGGGCCTTTGCAGATACGCAGTATTTT; abundance: few; d_gene: TRBD2; v_gene: TRBV5-1; j_gene: TRBJ2-3
CDR3aa: CASSSDYGYTF; CDR3nt: TGCGCCAGCAGCTCGGACTATGGCTACACCTTC; abundance: -; d_gene: -; v_gene: TRBV5-1; j_gene: TRBJ1-2
CDR3aa: CATSSRTLNTGELFF; CDR3nt: TGTGCCACCAGCTCCCGGACCCTGAACACCGGGGAGCTGTTTTTT; abundance: -; d_gene: -; v_gene: TRBV15; j_gene: TRBJ2-2
CDR3aa: CAWSAGLSATNEKLFF; CDR3nt: TGTGCCTGGAGTGCCGGGTTATCGGCAACTAATGAAAAACTGTTTTTT; abundance: -; d_gene: -; v_gene: TRBV30; j_gene: TRBJ1-4
CDR3aa: CASSQEIGIRRAEAFF; CDR3nt: TGTGCCAGCAGCCAAGAAATTGGGATACGGAGGGCGGAAGCTTTCTTT; abundance: few; d_gene: -; v_gene: TRBV14; j_gene: TRBJ1-1
CDR3aa: CASSSETLRYGYTF; CDR3nt: TGTGCCAGCAGCTCAGAGACGTTACGCTATGGCTACACCTTC; abundance: -; d_gene: -; v_gene: TRBV7-2; j_gene: TRBJ1-2
CDR3aa: CASIPDRGQTQYF; CDR3nt: TGTGCCAGCATTCCGGACAGGGGCCAGACCCAGTACTTC; abundance: -; d_gene: TRBD1; v_gene: TRBV2; j_gene: TRBJ2-5
CDR3aa: CASSLGRGEQPQHF; CDR3nt: TGTGCCAGCTCATTGGGCAGGGGGGAACAGCCCCAGCATTTT; abundance: -; d_gene: TRBD1; v_gene: TRBV18; j_gene: TRBJ1-5
CDR3aa: CASSSRTASSSYEQYF; CDR3nt: TGTGCCAGCAGCTCCAGGACAGCTTCTAGCTCCTACGAGCAGTACTTC; abundance: few; d_gene: -; v_gene: TRBV5-4; j_gene: TRBJ2-7
CDR3aa: CASSQGSSGNTIYF; CDR3nt: TGTGCCAGCAGCCAGGGCAGCTCTGGAAACACCATATATTTT; abundance: few; d_gene: -; v_gene: TRBV4-2; j_gene: TRBJ1-3
CDR3aa: CASRTGGASSYEQYF; CDR3nt: TGTGCCAGCAGAACAGGGGGCGCCTCGTCCTACGAGCAGTACTTC; abundance: -; d_gene: TRBD1; v_gene: TRBV6-6; j_gene: TRBJ2-7
CDR3aa: CASSIDREEYF; CDR3nt: TGTGCCAGCAGTATCGACAGGGAAGAGTACTTC; abundance: -; d_gene: TRBD1; v_gene: TRBV2; j_gene: TRBJ2-5
CDR3aa: CASSQDGHSGANVLTF; CDR3nt: TGCGCCAGCAGCCAAGATGGACACTCTGGGGCCAACGTCCTGACTTTC; abundance: few; d_gene: -; v_gene: TRBV4-3; j_gene: TRBJ2-6
CDR3aa: CASSTGLPQETQYF; CDR3nt: TGTGCCAGCAGCACGGGACTACCTCAAGAGACCCAGTACTTC; abundance: few; d_gene: TRBD2; v_gene: TRBV9; j_gene: TRBJ2-5
CDR3aa: CAISVASGAYEQYF; CDR3nt: TGTGCCATCAGTGTAGCTAGCGGGGCCTACGAGCAGTACTTC; abundance: -; d_gene: TRBD2; v_gene: TRBV10-3; j_gene: TRBJ2-7
CDR3aa: CASRWGPYEQYF; CDR3nt: TGTGCCAGCAGGTGGGGGCCCTACGAGCAGTACTTC; abundance: few; d_gene: -; v_gene: TRBV2; j_gene: TRBJ2-7
CDR3aa: CASSLTGYEAFF; CDR3nt: TGTGCCAGCAGCCTGACGGGTTACGAAGCTTTCTTT; abundance: -; d_gene: -; v_gene: TRBV5-8; j_gene: TRBJ1-1
CDR3aa: CASHDTQETQYF; CDR3nt: TGTGCCAGCCATGACACCCAAGAGACCCAGTACTTC; abundance: few; d_gene: -; v_gene: TRBV18; j_gene: TRBJ2-5
CDR3aa: CASRQSGTGGTDTQYF; CDR3nt: TGTGCCAGCAGACAATCAGGGACAGGGGGGACAGATACGCAGTATTTT; abundance: many; d_gene: TRBD1; v_gene: TRBV28; j_gene: TRBJ2-3
CDR3aa: CAWEQNSGNTIYF; CDR3nt: TGTGCCTGGGAGCAGAACTCTGGAAACACCATATATTTT; abundance: -; d_gene: -; v_gene: TRBV30; j_gene: TRBJ1-3
CDR3aa: CASTRGTGANTGELFF; CDR3nt: TGTGCCAGCACCCGTGGAACAGGGGCGAACACCGGGGAGCTGTTTTTT; abundance: -; d_gene: TRBD1; v_gene: TRBV28; j_gene: TRBJ2-2
CDR3aa: CASSLRLSTDTQYF; CDR3nt: TGTGCCAGCAGCTTACGTCTGAGCACAGATACGCAGTATTTT; abundance: -; d_gene: -; v_gene: TRBV7-2; j_gene: TRBJ2-3
CDR3aa: CASSQSQGAETQYF; CDR3nt: TGTGCCAGCAGCCAATCACAGGGGGCGGAGACCCAGTACTTC; abundance: few; d_gene: TRBD1; v_gene: TRBV11-2; j_gene: TRBJ2-5
CDR3aa: CASSVGTSGTYEQFF; CDR3nt: TGTGCCAGCAGCGTAGGGACTAGCGGGACGTATGAGCAGTTCTTC; abundance: few; d_gene: TRBD2; v_gene: TRBV9; j_gene: TRBJ2-1
CDR3aa: CAISRNSGGADTQYF; CDR3nt: TGTGCCATCAGTAGAAATAGCGGGGGGGCGGATACGCAGTATTTT; abundance: few; d_gene: TRBD2; v_gene: TRBV10-3; j_gene: TRBJ2-3
CDR3aa: CASSLAEGQGYKRFF; CDR3nt: TGCGCCAGCAGCTTGGCCGAGGGACAGGGTTATAAGAGGTTCTTC; abundance: -; d_gene: TRBD1; v_gene: TRBV5-1; j_gene: TRBJ2-1
CDR3aa: CASSRSGRDTGELFF; CDR3nt: TGTGCCAGCAGCCGCAGCGGGAGAGATACCGGGGAGCTGTTTTTT; abundance: few; d_gene: TRBD2; v_gene: TRBV9; j_gene: TRBJ2-2
CDR3aa: CASSPEGSGNTIYF; CDR3nt: TGTGCCAGCAGCCCAGAGGGTTCTGGAAACACCATATATTTT; abundance: -; d_gene: -; v_gene: TRBV7-2; j_gene: TRBJ1-3
CDR3aa: CASSDSSGAREKLFF; CDR3nt: TGTGCCAGCAGCGATAGTAGTGGGGCTCGTGAAAAACTGTTTTTT; abundance: -; d_gene: -; v_gene: TRBV7-2; j_gene: TRBJ1-4
CDR3aa: CASSWSGTSTDTQYF; CDR3nt: TGCGCCAGCAGCTGGAGCGGTACTAGCACAGATACGCAGTATTTT; abundance: few; d_gene: -; v_gene: TRBV5-1; j_gene: TRBJ2-3
CDR3aa: CASSTHWGSLYEQYF; CDR3nt: TGTGCCAGCAGTACTCATTGGGGTTCCTTATACGAGCAGTACTTC; abundance: -; d_gene: -; v_gene: TRBV28; j_gene: TRBJ2-7